This T cell receptor (beta chain) was profiled in a study of graft-versus-host responses after intestinal transplantation. Looked up from germline, CDR1 is SGHRS and CDR2 is YFSETQ. V shed 0 bases, J shed 7 bases, and the junction held 5 bases outside the gene matches. This CDR3 region has 16 residues. This clone was counted once. Its antigen is unidentified. Produced via immunoSEQ multiplex PCR; TCRdb's table is partial and in-frame only. The table has approximately 80,000 clones, 85% to 90% seen once. The J gene is TRBJ2-1, the V gene TRBV5-1, with TRBD1 identical over 12 bases. This receptor was obtained from a human donor who received an intestinal transplant. The sample was unstimulated CD4+ T cells sorted from spleen or lymph node cells, taken before intestinal transplant. CDR3 coding DNA: TGCGCCAGCAGCTTGGGGGACAGGGGGCGCCTGAATGAGCAGTTCTTC. Encoded protein: CASSLGDRGRLNEQFF.